This T cell receptor (beta chain) emerged from a study of blood T cells in healthy people across ages. Total RNA was extracted at no less than 6 micrograms per sample. This clonotype was seen more than once but under ten times. The CDR3 consists of 16 residues. The germline V gene encodes CDR1 LGHNT and CDR2 FRNRAP. Combining a sample-barcoded 5' primer with a J-beta primer mix, a second PCR ran for 7 to 11 cycles. A template-switch adaptor that had 12 random nucleotides put a tag on each cDNA molecule. Sequencing of every sample gave 3 million or more CDR3-containing paired-end reads. MiXCR, applied by TCRdb to the 5' RACE reads, yields one record per CDR3 protein. Among approximately 780,000 distinct CDR3 sequences, 20% to 30% were seen once, and the ten largest hold over 2.5%. Another study also made use of these data, one on T cells of mothers and their children. That work contributes: Sequencing returned over 9 million TCR beta CDR3 reads per mother and roughly 3 million per child.

This chain joins TRBV12-5 and TRBJ2-5, with D perhaps TRBD1 (6 bases). The J call is in doubt because the DNA end fits TRBJ2-7 better. The sequencing sample was made of blood. The sequence derives from a boy aged 5-17 years in good health. CDR3 region: CASGLVLGAISYEQYF. CDR3 in DNA: TGTGCTAGTGGTTTGGTTCTGGGGGCCATCTCCTACGAGCAGTACTTC.